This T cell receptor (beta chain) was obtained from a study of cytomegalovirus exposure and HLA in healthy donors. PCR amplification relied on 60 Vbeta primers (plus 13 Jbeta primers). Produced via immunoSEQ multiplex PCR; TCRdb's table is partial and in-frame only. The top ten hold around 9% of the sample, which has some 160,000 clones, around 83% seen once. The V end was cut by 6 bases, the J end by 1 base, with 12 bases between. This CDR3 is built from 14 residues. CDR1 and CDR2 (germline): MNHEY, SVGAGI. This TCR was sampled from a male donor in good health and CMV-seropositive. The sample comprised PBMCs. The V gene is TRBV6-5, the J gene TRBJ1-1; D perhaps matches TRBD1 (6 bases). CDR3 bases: TGTGCCAGCAGCCGCCAGGGGAGGAACACTGAAGCTTTCTTT. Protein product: CASSRQGRNTEAFF.